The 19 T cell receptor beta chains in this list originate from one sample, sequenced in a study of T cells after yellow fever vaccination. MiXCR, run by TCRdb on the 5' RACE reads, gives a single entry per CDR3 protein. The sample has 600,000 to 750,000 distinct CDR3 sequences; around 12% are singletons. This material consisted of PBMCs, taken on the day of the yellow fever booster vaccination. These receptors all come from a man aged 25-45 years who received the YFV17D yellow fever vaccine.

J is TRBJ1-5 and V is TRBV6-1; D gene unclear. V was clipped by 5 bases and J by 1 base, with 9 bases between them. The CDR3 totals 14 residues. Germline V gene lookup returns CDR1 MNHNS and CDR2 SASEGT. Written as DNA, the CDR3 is TGTGCCAGCAGTCCAAAGCTGAGCAATCAGCCCCAGCATTTT. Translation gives CASSPKLSNQPQHF.

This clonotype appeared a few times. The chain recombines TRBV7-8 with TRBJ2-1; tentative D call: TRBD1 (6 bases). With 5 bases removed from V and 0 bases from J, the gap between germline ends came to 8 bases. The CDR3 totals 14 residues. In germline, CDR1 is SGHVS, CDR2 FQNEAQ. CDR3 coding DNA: TGTGCCAGCAGCCCGGACAGCTCCTACAATGAGCAGTTCTTC. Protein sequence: CASSPDSSYNEQFF. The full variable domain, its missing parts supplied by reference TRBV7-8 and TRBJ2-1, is GAGVSQSPRYKVAKRGQDVALRCDPISGHVSLFWYQQALGQGPEFLTYFQNEAQLDKSGLPSDRFFAERPEGSVSTLKIQRTQQEDSAVYLCASSPDSSYNEQFFGPGTRLTVL.

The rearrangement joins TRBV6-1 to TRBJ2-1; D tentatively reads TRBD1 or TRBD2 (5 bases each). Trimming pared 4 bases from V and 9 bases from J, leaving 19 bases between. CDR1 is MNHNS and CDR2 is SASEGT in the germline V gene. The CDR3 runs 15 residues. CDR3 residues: CASSAQGTRVGEQFF. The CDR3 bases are TGTGCCAGCAGTGCGCAGGGTACTAGGGTCGGTGAGCAGTTCTTC.

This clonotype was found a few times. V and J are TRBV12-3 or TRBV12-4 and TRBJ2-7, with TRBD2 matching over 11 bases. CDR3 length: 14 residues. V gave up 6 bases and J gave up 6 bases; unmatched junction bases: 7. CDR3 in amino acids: CASSPTSGTGEQYF. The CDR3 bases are TGTGCCAGCAGCCCGACTAGCGGGACGGGCGAGCAGTACTTC.

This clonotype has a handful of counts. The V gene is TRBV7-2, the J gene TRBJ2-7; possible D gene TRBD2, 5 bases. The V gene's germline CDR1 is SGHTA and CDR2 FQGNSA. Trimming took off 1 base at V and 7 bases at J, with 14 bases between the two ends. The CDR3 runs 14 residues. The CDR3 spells CASSLESAGEEQYF. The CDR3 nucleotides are TGTGCCAGCAGCTTAGAGTCGGCCGGGGAGGAGCAGTACTTC.

CDR3: CASSPDRVTYEQYF. The CDR3 nucleotides are TGTGCCAGCAGTCCGGACAGGGTTACCTACGAGCAGTACTTC. This chain joins TRBV6-2 or TRBV6-3 and TRBJ2-7; 8 positions agree with TRBD1. V was clipped by 5 bases and J by 2 bases; unmatched bases: 5. The germline CDR1 and CDR2 sequences are MNHEY and SVGEGT. The CDR3 runs 14 residues.

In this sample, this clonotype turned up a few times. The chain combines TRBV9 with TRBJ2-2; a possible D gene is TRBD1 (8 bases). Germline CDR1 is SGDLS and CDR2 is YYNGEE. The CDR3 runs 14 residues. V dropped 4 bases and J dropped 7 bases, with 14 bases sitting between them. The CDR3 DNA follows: TGTGCCAGCAGCCCCCACAGGGGGGGCGGGGAGCTGTTTTTT. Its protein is CASSPHRGGGELFF.

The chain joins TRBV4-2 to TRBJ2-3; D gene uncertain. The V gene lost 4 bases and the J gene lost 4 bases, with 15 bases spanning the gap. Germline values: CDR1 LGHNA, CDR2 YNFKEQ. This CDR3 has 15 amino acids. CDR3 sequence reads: CASSPRPQGADTQYF. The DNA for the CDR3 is TGTGCCAGCAGCCCGCGACCCCAAGGAGCAGATACGCAGTATTTT.

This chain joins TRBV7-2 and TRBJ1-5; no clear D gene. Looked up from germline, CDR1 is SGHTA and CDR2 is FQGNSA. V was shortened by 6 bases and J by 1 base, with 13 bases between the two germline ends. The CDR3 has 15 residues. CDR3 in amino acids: CASSPVEISNQPQHF. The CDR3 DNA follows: TGTGCCAGCAGTCCGGTAGAGATAAGCAATCAGCCCCAGCATTTT.

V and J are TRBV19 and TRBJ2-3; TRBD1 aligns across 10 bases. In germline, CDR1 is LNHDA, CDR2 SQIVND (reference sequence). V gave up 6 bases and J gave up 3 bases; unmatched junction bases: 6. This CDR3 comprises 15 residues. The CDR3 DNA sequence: TGTGCCAGTAGGTTGACAGGGGGCGCGACAGATACGCAGTATTTT. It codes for CASRLTGGATDTQYF.

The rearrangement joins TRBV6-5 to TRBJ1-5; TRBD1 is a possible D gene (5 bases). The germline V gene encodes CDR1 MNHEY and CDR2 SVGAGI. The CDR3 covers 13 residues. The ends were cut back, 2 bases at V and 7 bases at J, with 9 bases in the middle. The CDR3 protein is CASSYMEGQPQHF. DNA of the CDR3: TGTGCCAGCAGTTACATGGAGGGGCAGCCCCAGCATTTT.

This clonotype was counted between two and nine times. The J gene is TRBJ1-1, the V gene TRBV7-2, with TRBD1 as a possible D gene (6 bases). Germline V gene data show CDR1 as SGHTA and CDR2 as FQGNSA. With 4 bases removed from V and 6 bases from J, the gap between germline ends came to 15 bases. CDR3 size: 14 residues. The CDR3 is CASSSMGGHSEAFF. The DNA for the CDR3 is TGTGCCAGCAGCTCAATGGGGGGGCACTCTGAAGCTTTCTTT.

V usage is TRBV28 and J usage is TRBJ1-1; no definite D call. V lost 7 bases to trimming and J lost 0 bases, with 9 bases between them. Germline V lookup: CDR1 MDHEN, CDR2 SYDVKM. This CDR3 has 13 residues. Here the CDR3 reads CASKGPMNTEAFF. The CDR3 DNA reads TGTGCCAGCAAAGGACCTATGAACACTGAAGCTTTCTTT.

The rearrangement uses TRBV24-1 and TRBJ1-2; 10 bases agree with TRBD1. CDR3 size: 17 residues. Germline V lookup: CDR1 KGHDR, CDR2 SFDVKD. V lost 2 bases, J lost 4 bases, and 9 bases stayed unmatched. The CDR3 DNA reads TGTGCCACCAGTGATTCAACCCCGGGACAGGGGATCTATGGCTACACCTTC. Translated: CATSDSTPGQGIYGYTF.

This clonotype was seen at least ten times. The CDR3 reads CASSLSSYEQYF. The CDR3 DNA is TGTGCCAGCAGCTTATCCAGCTACGAGCAGTACTTC. This rearrangement joins TRBV7-2 to TRBJ2-7; unclear D gene. Trimming shortened V by 2 bases and J by 3 bases, and 5 bases separated the two germline ends. Germline values: CDR1 SGHTA, CDR2 FQGNSA. This CDR3 has 12 residues.

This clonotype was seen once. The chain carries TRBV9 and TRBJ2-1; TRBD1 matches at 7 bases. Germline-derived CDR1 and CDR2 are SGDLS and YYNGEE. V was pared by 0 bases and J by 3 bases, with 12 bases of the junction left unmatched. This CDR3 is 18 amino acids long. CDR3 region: CASSVGQGVGAVYNEQFF. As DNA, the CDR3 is TGTGCCAGCAGCGTAGGCCAGGGGGTGGGGGCAGTCTACAATGAGCAGTTCTTC.

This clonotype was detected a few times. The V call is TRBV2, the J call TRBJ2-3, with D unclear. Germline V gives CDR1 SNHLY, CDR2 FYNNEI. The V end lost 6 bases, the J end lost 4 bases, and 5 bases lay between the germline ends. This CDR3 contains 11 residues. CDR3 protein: CASRVPDTQYF. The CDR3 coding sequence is TGTGCCAGCAGGGTCCCAGATACGCAGTATTTT. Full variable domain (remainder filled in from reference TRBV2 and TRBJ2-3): EPEVTQTPSHQVTQMGQEVILRCVPISNHLYFYWYRQILGQKVEFLVSFYNNEISEKSEIFDDQFSVERPDGSNFTLKIRSTKLEDSAMYFCASRVPDTQYFGPGTRLTVL.

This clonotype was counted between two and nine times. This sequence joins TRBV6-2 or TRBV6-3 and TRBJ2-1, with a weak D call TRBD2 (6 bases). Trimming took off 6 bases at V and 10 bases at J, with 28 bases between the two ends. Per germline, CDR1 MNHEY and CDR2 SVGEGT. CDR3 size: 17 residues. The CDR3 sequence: CASRSVQRALKSVEQFF. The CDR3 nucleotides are TGTGCCAGCAGAAGTGTCCAGCGGGCCCTTAAGAGTGTCGAGCAGTTCTTC.

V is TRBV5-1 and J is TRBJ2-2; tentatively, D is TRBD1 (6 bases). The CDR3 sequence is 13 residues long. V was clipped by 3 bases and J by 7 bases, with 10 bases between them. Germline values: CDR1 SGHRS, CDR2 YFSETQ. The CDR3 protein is CASSSTGGGELFF. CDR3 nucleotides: TGCGCCAGCAGCTCGACAGGTGGCGGGGAGCTGTTTTTT.